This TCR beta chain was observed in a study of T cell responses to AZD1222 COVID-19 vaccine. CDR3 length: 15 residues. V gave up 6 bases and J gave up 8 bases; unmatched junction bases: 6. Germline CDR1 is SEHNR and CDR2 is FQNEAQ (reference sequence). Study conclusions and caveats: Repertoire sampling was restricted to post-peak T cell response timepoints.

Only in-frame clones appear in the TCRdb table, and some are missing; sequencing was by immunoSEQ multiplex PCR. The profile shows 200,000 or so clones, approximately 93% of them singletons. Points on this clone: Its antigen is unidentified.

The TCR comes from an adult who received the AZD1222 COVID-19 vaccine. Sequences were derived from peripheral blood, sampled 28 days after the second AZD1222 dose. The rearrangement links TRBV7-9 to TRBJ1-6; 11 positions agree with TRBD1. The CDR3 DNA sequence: TGTGCCAGCAGTTCTTGGACAGGGGGCGATTCACCCCTCCACTTT. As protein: CASSSWTGGDSPLHF.